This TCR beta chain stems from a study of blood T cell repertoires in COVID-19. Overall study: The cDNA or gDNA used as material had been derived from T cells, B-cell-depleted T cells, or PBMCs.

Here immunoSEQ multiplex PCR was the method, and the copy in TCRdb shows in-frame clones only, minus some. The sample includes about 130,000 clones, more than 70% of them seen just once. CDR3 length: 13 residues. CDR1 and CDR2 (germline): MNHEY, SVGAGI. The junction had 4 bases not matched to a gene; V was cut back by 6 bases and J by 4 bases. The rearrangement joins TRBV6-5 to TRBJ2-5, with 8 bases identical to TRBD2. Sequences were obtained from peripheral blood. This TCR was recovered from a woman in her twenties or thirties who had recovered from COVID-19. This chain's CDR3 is CASRVGLAETQYF. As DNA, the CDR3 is TGTGCCAGCAGGGTTGGACTAGCAGAGACCCAGTACTTC.